These 9 T cell receptor beta chains were sequenced from one sample in a study of cytomegalovirus exposure and HLA in healthy donors. The study ran its PCR with 60 Vbeta and 13 Jbeta primers. Assay used: immunoSEQ multiplex PCR; TCRdb lists only in-frame clones, some missing. Here the sample spans roughly 190,000 clones, under 80% being singletons. The sequencing sample was made of PBMCs. The source is a man aged 25-45 years in good health and CMV-seropositive.

This chain joins TRBV10-2 and TRBJ1-3; no reliable D call. The CDR3 runs 15 residues. From germline, CDR1 is WSHSY and CDR2 SAAADI. V was clipped by 5 bases and J by 3 bases, with 14 bases between them. The chain's CDR3 is CASSLPGRGGNTIYF. The CDR3 bases are TGCGCCAGCAGTTTACCGGGGAGAGGTGGAAACACCATATATTTT.

The chain recombines TRBV2 with TRBJ1-4, with 10 bases identical to TRBD1. The germline gives CDR1 SNHLY, CDR2 FYNNEI. V shed 7 bases, J shed 8 bases, and the junction held 7 bases outside the gene matches. There are 14 residues in the CDR3. The CDR3 coding sequence is TGTGCCAGCACTAGGGGGACAGGGGACGAAAAACTGTTTTTT. This translates into CASTRGTGDEKLFF.

The rearrangement links TRBV18 to TRBJ2-1, with TRBD1 identical over 10 bases. Trimming took 3 bases from V and 6 from J; bases not matched to a gene: 2. In germline, CDR1 is KGHSH, CDR2 LQKENI. This CDR3 has 14 amino acids. Here the CDR3 reads CASSPWTGGNEQFF. DNA for the CDR3: TGTGCCAGCTCACCCTGGACAGGGGGCAATGAGCAGTTCTTC.

The chain carries TRBV6-1 and TRBJ1-2; D unclear. V dropped 3 bases and J dropped 1 base, with 6 bases sitting between them. This CDR3 has 13 residues. CDR1 is MNHNS and CDR2 is SASEGT in the germline V gene. The CDR3 region is CASSDTYNYGYTF. DNA for the CDR3: TGTGCCAGCAGTGATACCTATAACTATGGCTACACCTTC.

This chain links TRBV6-5 with TRBJ2-5; 9 nucleotides match TRBD2. The J call is doubtful: the DNA matches TRBJ2-7 better. Germline V lookup: CDR1 MNHEY, CDR2 SVGAGI. The CDR3 covers 15 residues. The CDR3 bases are TGTGCCAGCAGTTACTCGTCTAGCGGGACCTACGAGCAGTACTTC. Translated: CASSYSSSGTYEQYF.

Note on this clone: At one boundary the junction diverges from the germline segment, which might be a read error. This rearrangement joins TRBV7-2 to TRBJ2-4; maybe TRBD1 (7 bases). Germline CDR1 is SGHTA and CDR2 is FQGNSA. This CDR3 spans 11 amino acids. The CDR3 DNA follows: TGTGCCAGCAGCTTAGGGGAGGACAGGAGTTTC. Protein product: CASSLGEDRSF.

The chain joins TRBV6-5 to TRBJ2-1; the match to TRBD2 covers 8 bases. Trimming at V came to 2 bases and at J to 8 bases, leaving 11 bases not matched to a gene. This CDR3 is built from 16 residues. Germline CDR1 is MNHEY and CDR2 is SVGAGI. CDR3 loop: CASSYARRAGAHEQFF. CDR3 DNA: TGTGCCAGCAGTTACGCCCGCCGAGCGGGAGCACATGAGCAGTTCTTC.

The chain recombines TRBV28 with TRBJ1-2; TRBD1 might be the D (6 bases). The germline gives CDR1 MDHEN, CDR2 SYDVKM. Trimming left V 7 bases short and J 7 bases short, with 10 bases between. The CDR3 is 11 residues long. The DNA of the CDR3 is TGTGCCAGCAACCAGGGGTTTGGCTACACCTTC. It translates to CASNQGFGYTF.

The chain is built from TRBV11-2 and TRBJ1-2; a possible D gene is TRBD1 (6 bases). CDR3 size: 18 residues. Germline V gene data show CDR1 as SGHAT and CDR2 as FQNNGV. V lost 5 bases, J lost 4 bases, and 26 bases lay in between. The CDR3 loop reads CASSPSGGSKHPGYGYTF. In DNA form, the CDR3 reads TGTGCCAGCAGCCCATCGGGGGGCAGCAAACACCCAGGCTATGGCTACACCTTC.